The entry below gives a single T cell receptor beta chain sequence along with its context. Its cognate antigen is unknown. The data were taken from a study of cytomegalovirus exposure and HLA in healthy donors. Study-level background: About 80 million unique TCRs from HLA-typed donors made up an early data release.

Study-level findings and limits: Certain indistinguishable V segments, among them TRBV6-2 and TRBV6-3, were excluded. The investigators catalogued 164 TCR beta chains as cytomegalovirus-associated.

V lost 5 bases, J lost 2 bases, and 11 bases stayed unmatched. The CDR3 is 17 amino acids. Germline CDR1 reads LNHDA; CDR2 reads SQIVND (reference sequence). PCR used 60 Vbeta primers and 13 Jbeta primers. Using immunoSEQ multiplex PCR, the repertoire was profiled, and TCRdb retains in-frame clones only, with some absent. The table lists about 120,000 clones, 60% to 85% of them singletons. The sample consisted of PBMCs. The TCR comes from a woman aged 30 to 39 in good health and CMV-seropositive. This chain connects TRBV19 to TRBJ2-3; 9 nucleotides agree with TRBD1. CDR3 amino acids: CASSALLGTGNTDTQYF. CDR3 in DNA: TGTGCCAGTAGTGCCCTTTTGGGGACAGGGAACACAGATACGCAGTATTTT.